Below are 23 T cell receptor beta chains sequenced from a single sample in a study of T-cell memory formation after mild COVID-19. TCRdb itself ran the 5' RACE reads through MiXCR, one entry per CDR3 protein. The table includes some 600,000 distinct CDR3 sequences, about 18% detected once. Input material: PBMCs or a T cell subset sorted from them (not recorded which). All receptors derive from an adult woman who had mild COVID-19 (a few samples of this study predate the infection). Cell type and time point are not known.

This clonotype has at least ten counts. The chain carries TRBV6-4 and TRBJ1-1; D uncertain. CDR1 MRHNA and CDR2 SNTAGT come from the germline V gene. V lost 6 bases to trimming and J lost 2 bases, with 10 bases between them. The CDR3 covers 13 residues. For the CDR3, the DNA is TGTGCCAGCAGGCGGACGGAAAACACTGAAGCTTTCTTT. The encoded protein is CASRRTENTEAFF.

V and J are TRBV30 and TRBJ2-2; possibly TRBD2 for D (6 bases). The germline V and J ends were trimmed by 0 bases and 4 bases, with 15 bases remaining between them. The CDR3 spans 16 residues. Germline CDR1 GTSNPN, CDR2 SVGIG (reference sequence). CDR3: CAWSVPGTLSTGELFF. The CDR3 nucleotides are TGTGCCTGGAGTGTACCTGGGACTCTATCCACCGGGGAGCTGTTTTTT.

The V and J genes are TRBV12-3 or TRBV12-4 and TRBJ2-1; tentative D call: TRBD2 (6 bases). V was clipped by 5 bases and J by 4 bases, with 9 bases between them. CDR3 length equals 13 residues. This CDR3 reads CASSRGFYNEQFF. Written as DNA, the CDR3 is TGTGCCAGCAGTCGGGGGTTTTACAATGAGCAGTTCTTC.

The V call is TRBV30, the J call TRBJ1-3; unclear D gene. From germline, CDR1 is GTSNPN and CDR2 SVGIG (reference sequence). Trimming shortened V by 4 bases and J by 1 base, and 11 bases separated the two germline ends. The CDR3 runs to 14 residues. In DNA, the CDR3 is TGTGCCTGGAATCCGCGGGGTTCTGGAAACACCATATATTTT. Translating it yields CAWNPRGSGNTIYF.

This clonotype was seen ten or more times. The rearrangement joins TRBV2 to TRBJ2-7; weak D call: TRBD2 (5 bases). The CDR3 is made up of 14 amino acids. Germline V CDR1 and CDR2: SNHLY, FYNNEI. The germline V and J ends were trimmed by 11 bases and 3 bases, with 20 bases remaining between them. DNA of the CDR3: TGTGCCGGAAAAAGGAGCATTCGGGACTACGAGCAGTACTTC. Amino acids: CAGKRSIRDYEQYF.

This chain uses TRBV18 with TRBJ2-3, with D unclear. V dropped 2 bases and J dropped 7 bases, with 10 bases sitting between them. Germline CDR1 KGHSH, CDR2 LQKENI. The CDR3 contains 13 residues. CDR3: CASSPESRYTQYF. The CDR3 DNA reads TGTGCCAGCTCACCAGAGTCGCGGTATACGCAGTATTTT.

In this sample, this clonotype turned up a few times. The V gene is TRBV6-6, the J gene TRBJ2-5; 7 bases line up with TRBD2. Trimming at V came to 0 bases and at J to 9 bases, leaving 13 bases not matched to a gene. Per the germline V gene, CDR1 is MNHNY and CDR2 is SVGAGI (reference sequence). This CDR3 contains 16 residues. This CDR3 reads CASSYSDSPGREAQYF. CDR3 nucleotides: TGTGCCAGCAGTTACTCGGACTCCCCGGGGAGGGAGGCCCAGTACTTC.

This clonotype was seen ten or more times. The rearrangement uses TRBV29-1 and TRBJ2-1; D might be TRBD1 (7 bases). Trimming pared 8 bases from V and 5 bases from J, leaving 19 bases between. Germline V gives CDR1 SQVTM, CDR2 ANQGSEA. The length of the CDR3 is 14 residues. The CDR3 loop reads CSSRQGGRNNEQFF. In DNA, the CDR3 is TGCAGCTCCCGCCAGGGGGGCCGGAACAATGAGCAGTTCTTC.

There are a few counts of this clonotype. The chain uses TRBV4-2 and TRBJ2-1, with 11 bases that match TRBD2. The germline gives CDR1 LGHNA, CDR2 YNFKEQ. V was clipped by 6 bases and J by 6 bases; unmatched bases: 7. CDR3 size: 15 residues. CDR3 DNA: TGTGCCAGCAGTCGCGGGGGGACTAGCGGCAATGAGCAGTTCTTC. It is translated as CASSRGGTSGNEQFF.

The chain recombines TRBV5-4 with TRBJ2-3; the match to TRBD2 covers 9 bases. J was trimmed by 8 bases and V by 5 bases; bases with no gene match: 12. Germline loops: CDR1 SGHNT, CDR2 YYREEE (reference sequence). The CDR3 extends over 15 amino acids. The CDR3 sequence is CASSPSGTSKGTQYF. As DNA, the CDR3 is TGTGCCAGCAGTCCTAGCGGGACTAGTAAGGGTACGCAGTATTTT.

The table lists this clonotype with a few counts. The chain uses TRBV7-6 and TRBJ1-4, with D unresolved. Germline CDR1 is SGHVS and CDR2 is FNYEAQ. CDR3 length equals 14 residues. Trimming removed 1 base at V and 7 bases at J, with 10 bases between. Written as DNA, the CDR3 is TGTGCCAGCAGCTTAGGACCAAGTGGTGAAAAACTGTTTTTT. Encoded protein: CASSLGPSGEKLFF. The whole variable domain, filled in from reference TRBV7-6 and TRBJ1-4, reads GAGVSQSPRYKVTKRGQDVALRCDPISGHVSLYWYRQALGQGPEFLTYFNYEAQQDKSGLPNDRFSAERPEGSISTLTIQRTEQRDSAMYRCASSLGPSGEKLFFGSGTQLSVL.

The rearrangement uses TRBV12-3 or TRBV12-4 and TRBJ2-5; D remains unclear. The CDR3 runs to 13 residues. The ends were cut back, 3 bases at V and 4 bases at J, with 9 bases in the middle. The CDR3 DNA reads as TGTGCCAGCAGTTTGGGAAGGATAGAGACCCAGTACTTC. This sequence encodes CASSLGRIETQYF.

This clonotype was counted a few times. The V and J genes are TRBV7-6 and TRBJ2-6; a weak D match, TRBD1 (5 bases). Germline V lookup: CDR1 SGHVS, CDR2 FNYEAQ. There are 14 residues in the CDR3. V was trimmed by 1 base and J by 13 bases, leaving 14 bases between them. CDR3 protein: CASSLGQGRAVLTF. Here the CDR3 DNA reads TGTGCCAGCAGCTTAGGGCAGGGAAGGGCAGTCCTGACTTTC.

This chain links TRBV30 with TRBJ2-7, with 8 bases matching TRBD1. Trimming removed 3 bases from V and 4 bases from J; junction bases left unmatched: 11. In germline, CDR1 is GTSNPN, CDR2 SVGIG (reference sequence). CDR3 size: 15 residues. The CDR3 sequence: CAWRARGGTGYEQYF. In nucleotides, the CDR3 is TGTGCCTGGAGGGCTCGTGGGGGGACAGGTTACGAGCAGTACTTC. Based on the CDR3 plus reference TRBV30 and TRBJ2-7, the full variable domain is SQTIHQWPATLVQPVGSPLSLECTVEGTSNPNLYWYRQAAGRGLQLLFYSVGIGQISSEVPQNLSASRPQDRQFILSSKKLLLSDSGFYLCAWRARGGTGYEQYFGPGTRLTVT.

This clonotype came up a few times. V gene TRBV27 combines with J gene TRBJ1-6; tentatively, D is TRBD1 (5 bases). The CDR3 is 16 amino acids. The V end lost 3 bases, the J end lost 13 bases, and 22 bases lay between the germline ends. Germline CDR1 is MNHEY and CDR2 is SMNVEV (reference sequence). The CDR3 is CASSLGGRRTRGPLHF. The CDR3 DNA follows: TGTGCCAGCAGTTTGGGGGGGAGGCGGACCCGAGGGCCCCTCCACTTT.

There are a few counts of this clonotype. This chain uses TRBV11-1 with TRBJ2-3; 9 bases align to TRBD2. The CDR3 extends over 17 amino acids. The V and J ends lost 0 bases and 3 bases, in that order; junction bases with no gene match: 7. Germline CDR1 SGHAT, CDR2 FQDESV (reference sequence). CDR3 sequence (DNA): TGTGCCAGCAGCTTAGCCCCTGTAGCGGGGGTTACAGATACGCAGTATTTT. Translated, it gives CASSLAPVAGVTDTQYF.

The chain uses TRBV5-1 and TRBJ2-7; unclear D gene. V was shortened by 1 base and J by 1 base, with 6 bases between the two germline ends. This CDR3 region has 13 residues. Germline V gene data show CDR1 as SGHRS and CDR2 as YFSETQ. This CDR3 is CASSLTASYEQYF. The DNA for the CDR3 is TGCGCCAGCAGCTTGACAGCTTCCTACGAGCAGTACTTC. Filled out from reference TRBV5-1 and TRBJ2-7, the complete variable domain reads KAGVTQTPRYLIKTRGQQVTLSCSPISGHRSVSWYQQTPGQGLQFLFEYFSETQRNKGNFPGRFSGRQFSNSRSEMNVSTLELGDSALYLCASSLTASYEQYFGPGTRLTVT.

The chain combines TRBV24-1 with TRBJ2-1; 8 positions agree with TRBD1. The V segment lost 4 bases and the J segment 0 bases; nucleotides outside the gene matches: 7. The CDR3 has 17 residues. Per germline, CDR1 KGHDR and CDR2 SFDVKD. The CDR3 loop reads CATSDRDRGSSYNEQFF. The CDR3 DNA follows: TGTGCCACCAGTGACCGAGACAGGGGTAGCTCCTACAATGAGCAGTTCTTC.

This clonotype appeared many times. The rearrangement joins TRBV7-9 to TRBJ2-3; 7 nucleotides align to TRBD2. CDR1 is SEHNR, CDR2 FQNEAQ, per germline (reference sequence). The CDR3 sequence is 13 residues long. V lost 7 bases and J lost 0; bases outside the gene matches: 1. CDR3 in amino acids: CASTRGSTDTQYF. CDR3 bases: TGTGCCAGCACGCGGGGGAGCACAGATACGCAGTATTTT.

The chain links TRBV7-9 to TRBJ2-1, with a tentative D call TRBD2 (7 bases). This CDR3 has 13 residues. Trimming stripped 6 bases from V and 5 bases from J, with 11 bases between. CDR1 is SEHNR, CDR2 FQNEAQ, per germline (reference sequence). The CDR3 DNA reads as TGTGCCAGCAGACGGGGGGCGGACAATGAGCAGTTCTTC. Encoded protein: CASRRGADNEQFF. The complete variable domain, with remaining parts taken from reference TRBV7-9 and TRBJ2-1, reads DTGVSQNPRHKITKRGQNVTFRCDPISEHNRLYWYRQTLGQGPEFLTYFQNEAQLEKSRLLSDRFSAERPKGSFSTLEIQRTEQGDSAMYLCASRRGADNEQFFGPGTRLTVL.

This clonotype was recorded many times. The chain recombines TRBV20-1 with TRBJ2-3; 8 bases fit TRBD2. CDR1 and CDR2 (germline): DFQATT, SNEGSKA (reference sequence). V was clipped by 6 bases and J by 1 base; unmatched bases: 6. This CDR3 is 14 amino acids long. CDR3 sequence: CSAELAERTDTQYF. CDR3 nucleotide sequence: TGCAGTGCGGAACTAGCGGAACGCACAGATACGCAGTATTTT.

This clonotype was picked up a small number of times. The genes are TRBV5-1 and TRBJ1-2, with 7 bases identical to TRBD1. The V gene's germline CDR1 is SGHRS and CDR2 YFSETQ. This CDR3 is 17 amino acids long. J was trimmed by 1 base and V by 0 bases; bases with no gene match: 9. The CDR3 DNA follows: TGCGCCAGCAGCTTGGACAGGGGCTCATCCCTTAACTATGGCTACACCTTC. Its protein product is CASSLDRGSSLNYGYTF.

This clonotype was counted only a few times. The chain uses TRBV5-5 and TRBJ2-5, with D tentatively TRBD1 or TRBD2 (6 bases each). Trimming stripped 4 bases from V and 7 bases from J, with 14 bases between. The CDR3 consists of 13 residues. Germline assignment: CDR1 SGHKS and CDR2 YYEKEE (reference sequence). The DNA for the CDR3 is TGTGCCAGCAGCCCGGGGGCCGGGGCGACCCAGTACTTC. It codes for CASSPGAGATQYF.